This T cell receptor (beta chain) was found in a study of OX40 agonist ivuxolimab in advanced cancers. V dropped 2 bases and J dropped 7; count of bases not matched to a gene: 11. The germline V gene has CDR1 SGHVS and CDR2 FQNEAQ. CDR3 length: 17 residues. Findings of the study overall: Relative to CD4+ cells, CD8+ T cells on average had more expanded clones.

Here immunoSEQ multiplex PCR was the method, and the copy in TCRdb shows in-frame clones only, minus some. The table records about 80,000 clones, around 86% of them present only once. With respect to this clone: Its antigen is still unknown.

Sequenced material: CD4+ or CD8+ T cells sorted from blood, taken in a trial of the OX40 agonist ivuxolimab. The chain carries TRBV7-8 and TRBJ2-1, with TRBD2 matching 10 bases. The clonotype comes from an adult with an advanced solid tumor such as melanoma, head and neck, liver or kidney cancer. The CDR3 nucleotides are TGTGCCAGCAGCTTAAAACGGCTAGCGGGAGTAGGGAATGAGCAGTTCTTC. Protein product: CASSLKRLAGVGNEQFF.